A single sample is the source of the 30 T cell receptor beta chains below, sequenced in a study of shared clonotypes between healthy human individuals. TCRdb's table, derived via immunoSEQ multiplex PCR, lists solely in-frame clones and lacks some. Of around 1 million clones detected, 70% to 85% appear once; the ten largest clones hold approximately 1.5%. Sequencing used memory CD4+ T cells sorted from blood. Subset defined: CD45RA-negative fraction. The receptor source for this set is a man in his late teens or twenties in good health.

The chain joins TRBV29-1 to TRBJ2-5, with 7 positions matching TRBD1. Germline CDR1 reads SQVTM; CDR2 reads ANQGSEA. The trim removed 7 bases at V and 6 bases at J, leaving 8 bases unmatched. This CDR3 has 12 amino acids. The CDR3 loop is CSGRQGVQTQYF. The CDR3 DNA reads TGCAGCGGAAGACAGGGAGTACAGACCCAGTACTTC. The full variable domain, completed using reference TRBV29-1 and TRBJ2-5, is SAVISQKPSRDICQRGTSLTIQCQVDSQVTMMFWYRQQPGQSLTLIATANQGSEATYESGFVIDKFPISRPNLTFSTLTVSNMSPEDSSIYLCSGRQGVQTQYFGPGTRLLVL.

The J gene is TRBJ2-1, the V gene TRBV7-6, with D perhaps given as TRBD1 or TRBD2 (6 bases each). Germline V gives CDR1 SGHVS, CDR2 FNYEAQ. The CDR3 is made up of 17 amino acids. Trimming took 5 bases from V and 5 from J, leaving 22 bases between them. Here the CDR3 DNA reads TGTGCCAGCAGCACGGACGGGTGGGGGGCCAACAACAATGAGCAGTTCTTC. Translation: CASSTDGWGANNNEQFF.

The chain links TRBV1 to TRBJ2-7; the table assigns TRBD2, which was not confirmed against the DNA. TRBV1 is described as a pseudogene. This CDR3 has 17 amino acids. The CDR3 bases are TGCACCAGCAGCCAAGGGTGGGAGGGGCGCGAGTCCTACGAGCAGTACTTC. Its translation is CTSSQGWEGRESYEQYF.

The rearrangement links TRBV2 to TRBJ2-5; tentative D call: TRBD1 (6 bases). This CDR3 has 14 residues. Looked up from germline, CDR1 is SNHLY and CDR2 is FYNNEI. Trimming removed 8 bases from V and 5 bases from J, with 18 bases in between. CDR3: CASARGGAVETQYF. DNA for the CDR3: TGTGCCAGCGCCCGTGGGGGCGCGGTGGAGACCCAGTACTTC. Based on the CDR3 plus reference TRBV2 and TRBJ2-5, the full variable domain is EPEVTQTPSHQVTQMGQEVILRCVPISNHLYFYWYRQILGQKVEFLVSFYNNEISEKSEIFDDQFSVERPDGSNFTLKIRSTKLEDSAMYFCASARGGAVETQYFGPGTRLLVL.

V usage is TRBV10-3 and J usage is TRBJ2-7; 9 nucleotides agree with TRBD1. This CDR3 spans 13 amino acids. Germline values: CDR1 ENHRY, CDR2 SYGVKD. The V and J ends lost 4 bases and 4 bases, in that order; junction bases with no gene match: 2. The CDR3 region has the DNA TGTGCCATCAGTGCACAGGGGGCTTACGAGCAGTACTTC. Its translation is CAISAQGAYEQYF.

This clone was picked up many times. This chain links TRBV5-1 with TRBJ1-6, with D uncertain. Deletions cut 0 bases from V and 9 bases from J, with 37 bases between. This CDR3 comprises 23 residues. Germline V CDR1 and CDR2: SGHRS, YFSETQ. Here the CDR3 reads CASSLGPDGWASKKVTESSPLHF. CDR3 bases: TGCGCCAGCAGCTTGGGTCCCGATGGTTGGGCCTCAAAGAAAGTAACGGAAAGTTCACCCCTCCACTTT.

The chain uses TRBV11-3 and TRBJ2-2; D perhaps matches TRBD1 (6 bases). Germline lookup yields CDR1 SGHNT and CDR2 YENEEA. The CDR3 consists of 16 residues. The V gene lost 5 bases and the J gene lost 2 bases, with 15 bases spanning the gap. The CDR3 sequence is CASSPDGTTNTGELFF. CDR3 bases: TGTGCCAGCAGCCCCGACGGGACAACAAACACCGGGGAGCTGTTTTTT.

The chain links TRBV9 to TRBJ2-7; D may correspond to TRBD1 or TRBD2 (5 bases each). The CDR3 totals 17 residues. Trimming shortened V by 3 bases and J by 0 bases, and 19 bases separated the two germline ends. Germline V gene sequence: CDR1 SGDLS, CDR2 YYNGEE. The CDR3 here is CASSEGTGTSSSYEQYF. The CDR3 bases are TGTGCCAGCAGCGAGGGGACCGGGACGAGTAGCTCCTACGAGCAGTACTTC.

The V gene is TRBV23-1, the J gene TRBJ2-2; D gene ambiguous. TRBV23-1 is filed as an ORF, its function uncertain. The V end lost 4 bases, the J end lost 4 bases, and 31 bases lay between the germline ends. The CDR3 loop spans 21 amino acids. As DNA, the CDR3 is TGCGCCAGCAGTCCAATTCGCCCAAAAGTACCCGGAAATCGTAGCACCGGGGAGCTGTTTTTT. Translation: CASSPIRPKVPGNRSTGELFF.

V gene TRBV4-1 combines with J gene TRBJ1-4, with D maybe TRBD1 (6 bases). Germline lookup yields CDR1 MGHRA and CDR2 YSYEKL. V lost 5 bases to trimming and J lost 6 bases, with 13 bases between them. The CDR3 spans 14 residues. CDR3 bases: TGCGCCAGCAGCTCTCTGGGGGCAGATGAAAAACTGTTTTTT. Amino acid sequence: CASSSLGADEKLFF.

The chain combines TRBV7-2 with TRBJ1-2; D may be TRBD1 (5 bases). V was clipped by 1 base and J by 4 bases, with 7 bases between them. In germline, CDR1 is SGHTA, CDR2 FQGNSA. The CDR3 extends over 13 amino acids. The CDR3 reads CASSLGGTYGYTF. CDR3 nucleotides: TGTGCCAGCAGCTTAGGGGGGACCTATGGCTACACCTTC.

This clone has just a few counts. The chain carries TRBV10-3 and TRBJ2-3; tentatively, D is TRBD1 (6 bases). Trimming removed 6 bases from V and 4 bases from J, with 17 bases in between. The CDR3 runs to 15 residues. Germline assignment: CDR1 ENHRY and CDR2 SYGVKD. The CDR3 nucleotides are TGTGCCATCAGAGCCAGGGCTGAGGGGGCAGATACGCAGTATTTT. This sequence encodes CAIRARAEGADTQYF.

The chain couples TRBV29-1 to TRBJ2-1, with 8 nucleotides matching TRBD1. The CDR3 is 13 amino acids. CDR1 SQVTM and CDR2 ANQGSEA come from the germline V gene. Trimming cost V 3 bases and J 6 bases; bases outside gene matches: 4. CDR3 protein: CSVERTGPNEQFF. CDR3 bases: TGCAGCGTTGAGCGGACAGGGCCCAATGAGCAGTTCTTC.

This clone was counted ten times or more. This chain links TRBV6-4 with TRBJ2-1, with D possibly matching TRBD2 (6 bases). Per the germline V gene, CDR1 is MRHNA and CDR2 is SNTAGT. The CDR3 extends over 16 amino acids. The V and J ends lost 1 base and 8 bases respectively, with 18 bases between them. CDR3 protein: CASSDWAEGDRHEQFF. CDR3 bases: TGTGCCAGCAGTGACTGGGCGGAGGGAGATCGTCATGAGCAGTTCTTC.

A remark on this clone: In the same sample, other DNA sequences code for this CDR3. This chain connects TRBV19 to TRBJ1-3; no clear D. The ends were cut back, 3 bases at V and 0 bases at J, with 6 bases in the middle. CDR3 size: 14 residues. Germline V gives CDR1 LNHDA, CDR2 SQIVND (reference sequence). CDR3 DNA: TGTGCCAGTAGTATTGGTCTCTCTGGAAACACCATATATTTT. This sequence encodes CASSIGLSGNTIYF.

Here the CDR3 reads CASSPRAGRYGEQYF. CDR3 DNA: TGTGCCAGCTCACCACGGGCAGGGAGATACGGAGAGCAGTACTTC. J is TRBJ2-7 and V is TRBV18, with D possibly being TRBD1 or TRBD2 (5 bases each). V was shortened by 1 base and J by 7 bases, with 17 bases between the two germline ends. The CDR3 spans 15 residues. CDR1 KGHSH and CDR2 LQKENI come from the germline V gene.

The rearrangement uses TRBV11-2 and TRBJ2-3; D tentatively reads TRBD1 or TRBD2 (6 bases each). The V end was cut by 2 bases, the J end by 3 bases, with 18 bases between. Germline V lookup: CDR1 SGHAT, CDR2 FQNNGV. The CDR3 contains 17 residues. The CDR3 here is CASSLNWGAIRTDTQYF. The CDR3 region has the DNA TGTGCCAGCAGCTTAAATTGGGGGGCGATTAGAACAGATACGCAGTATTTT.

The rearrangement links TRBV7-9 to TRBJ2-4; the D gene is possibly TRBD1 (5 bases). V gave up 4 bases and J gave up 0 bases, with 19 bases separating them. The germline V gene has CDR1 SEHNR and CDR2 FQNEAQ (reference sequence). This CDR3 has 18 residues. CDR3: CASSYGIYQGLAKNIQYF. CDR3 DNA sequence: TGTGCCAGCAGCTATGGCATCTACCAGGGTCTAGCCAAAAACATTCAGTACTTC. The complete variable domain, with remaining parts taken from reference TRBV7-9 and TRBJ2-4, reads DTGVSQNPRHKITKRGQNVTFRCDPISEHNRLYWYRQTLGQGPEFLTYFQNEAQLEKSRLLSDRFSAERPKGSFSTLEIQRTEQGDSAMYLCASSYGIYQGLAKNIQYFGAGTRLSVL.

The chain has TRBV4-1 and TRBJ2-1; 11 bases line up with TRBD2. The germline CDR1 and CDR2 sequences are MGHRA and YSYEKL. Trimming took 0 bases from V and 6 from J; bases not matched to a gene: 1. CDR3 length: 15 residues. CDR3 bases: TGCGCCAGCAGCCAAGATACTAGCGGGAGCAATGAGCAGTTCTTC. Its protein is CASSQDTSGSNEQFF.

This chain's CDR3 is CASSHLGLGGADTQYF. The CDR3 DNA is TGTGCCAGCAGCCACCTCGGTCTCGGGGGCGCAGATACGCAGTATTTT. The chain recombines TRBV14 with TRBJ2-3; the D gene could be TRBD1 or TRBD2 (6 bases each). The germline V and J ends were trimmed by 3 bases and 4 bases, with 17 bases remaining between them. The length of the CDR3 is 16 residues. CDR1 is SGHDN, CDR2 FVKESK, per germline. Looking up the rest from reference TRBV14 and TRBJ2-3 gives the full variable domain: EAGVTQFPSHSVIEKGQTVTLRCDPISGHDNLYWYRRVMGKEIKFLLHFVKESKQDESGMPNNRFLAERTGGTYSTLKVQPAELEDSGVYFCASSHLGLGGADTQYFGPGTRLTVL.

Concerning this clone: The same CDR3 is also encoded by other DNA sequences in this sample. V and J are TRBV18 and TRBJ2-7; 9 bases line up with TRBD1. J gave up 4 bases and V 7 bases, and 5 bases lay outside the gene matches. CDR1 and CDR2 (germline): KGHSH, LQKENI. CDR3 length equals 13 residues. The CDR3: CASLQGAGYEQYF. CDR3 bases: TGTGCCAGCTTACAGGGGGCCGGGTACGAGCAGTACTTC.

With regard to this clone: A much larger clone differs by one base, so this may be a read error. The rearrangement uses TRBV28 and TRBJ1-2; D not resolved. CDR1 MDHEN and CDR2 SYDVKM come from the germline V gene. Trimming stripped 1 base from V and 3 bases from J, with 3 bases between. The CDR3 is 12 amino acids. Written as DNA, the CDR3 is TGTGCCAGCAGTTTATCCCACTATGGCTACACCTTC. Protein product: CASSLSHYGYTF.

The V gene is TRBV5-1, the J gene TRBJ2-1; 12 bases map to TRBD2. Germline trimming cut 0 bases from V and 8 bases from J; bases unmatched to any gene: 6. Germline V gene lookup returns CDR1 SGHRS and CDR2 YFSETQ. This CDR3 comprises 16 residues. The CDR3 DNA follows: TGCGCCAGCAGCTTGGTTCTAGCGGGAGGGCCGGATGAGCAGTTCTTC. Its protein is CASSLVLAGGPDEQFF. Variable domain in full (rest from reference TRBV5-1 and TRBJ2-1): KAGVTQTPRYLIKTRGQQVTLSCSPISGHRSVSWYQQTPGQGLQFLFEYFSETQRNKGNFPGRFSGRQFSNSRSEMNVSTLELGDSALYLCASSLVLAGGPDEQFFGPGTRLTVL.

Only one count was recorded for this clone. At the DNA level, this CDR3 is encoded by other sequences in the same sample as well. The CDR3 DNA sequence: TGTGCCAGCAAAGGGGGGGGAGAGACCCAGTACTTC. Translated, it gives CASKGGGETQYF. The V call is TRBV2, the J call TRBJ2-5; possibly TRBD2 for D (7 bases). Germline CDR1 is SNHLY and CDR2 is FYNNEI. V dropped 7 bases and J dropped 4 bases, with 10 bases sitting between them. The CDR3 is 12 residues long.

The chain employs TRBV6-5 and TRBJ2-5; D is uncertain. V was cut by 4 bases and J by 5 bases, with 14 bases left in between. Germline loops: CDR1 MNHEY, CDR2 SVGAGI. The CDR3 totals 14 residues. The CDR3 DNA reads TGTGCCAGCAGTTCCCTAAATGGTGCTGAGACCCAGTACTTC. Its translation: CASSSLNGAETQYF.

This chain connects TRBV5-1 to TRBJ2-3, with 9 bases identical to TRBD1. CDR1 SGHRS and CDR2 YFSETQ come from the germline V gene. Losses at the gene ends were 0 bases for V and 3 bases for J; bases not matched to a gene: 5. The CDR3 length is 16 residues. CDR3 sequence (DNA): TGCGCCAGCAGCTTGGAAGGACAGGGGAGGACAGATACGCAGTATTTT. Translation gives CASSLEGQGRTDTQYF. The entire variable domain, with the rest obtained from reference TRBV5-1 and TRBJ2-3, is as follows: KAGVTQTPRYLIKTRGQQVTLSCSPISGHRSVSWYQQTPGQGLQFLFEYFSETQRNKGNFPGRFSGRQFSNSRSEMNVSTLELGDSALYLCASSLEGQGRTDTQYFGPGTRLTVL.

As DNA, the CDR3 is TGTGCCAGCAGCCAACAGGGAGGCTCGGAGACCCAGTACTTC. Its translation is CASSQQGGSETQYF. V usage is TRBV27 and J usage is TRBJ2-5; either TRBD1 or TRBD2 may supply D (6 bases each). The CDR3 has 14 amino acids. The germline V and J ends were trimmed by 6 bases and 5 bases, with 16 bases remaining between them. Looked up from germline, CDR1 is MNHEY and CDR2 is SMNVEV (reference sequence).

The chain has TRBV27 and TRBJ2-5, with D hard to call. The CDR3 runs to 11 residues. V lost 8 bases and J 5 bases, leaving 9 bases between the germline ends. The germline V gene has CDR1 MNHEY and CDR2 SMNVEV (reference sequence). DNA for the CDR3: TGTGCCAGCGGGGTCTGGGAGACCCAGTACTTC. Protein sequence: CASGVWETQYF.

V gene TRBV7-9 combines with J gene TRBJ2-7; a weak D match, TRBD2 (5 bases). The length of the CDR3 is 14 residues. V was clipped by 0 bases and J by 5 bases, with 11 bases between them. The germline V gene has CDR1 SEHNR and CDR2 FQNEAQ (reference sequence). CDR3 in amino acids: CASSLAGVLDEQYF. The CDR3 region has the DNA TGTGCCAGCAGCTTAGCGGGAGTTCTAGACGAGCAGTACTTC.

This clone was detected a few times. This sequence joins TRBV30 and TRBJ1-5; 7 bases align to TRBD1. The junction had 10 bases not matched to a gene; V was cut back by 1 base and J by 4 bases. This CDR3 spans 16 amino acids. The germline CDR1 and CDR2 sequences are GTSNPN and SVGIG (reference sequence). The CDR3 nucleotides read TGTGCCTGGAGTGCCAAACAGGGGATGGGAAATCAGCCCCAGCATTTT. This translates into CAWSAKQGMGNQPQHF.